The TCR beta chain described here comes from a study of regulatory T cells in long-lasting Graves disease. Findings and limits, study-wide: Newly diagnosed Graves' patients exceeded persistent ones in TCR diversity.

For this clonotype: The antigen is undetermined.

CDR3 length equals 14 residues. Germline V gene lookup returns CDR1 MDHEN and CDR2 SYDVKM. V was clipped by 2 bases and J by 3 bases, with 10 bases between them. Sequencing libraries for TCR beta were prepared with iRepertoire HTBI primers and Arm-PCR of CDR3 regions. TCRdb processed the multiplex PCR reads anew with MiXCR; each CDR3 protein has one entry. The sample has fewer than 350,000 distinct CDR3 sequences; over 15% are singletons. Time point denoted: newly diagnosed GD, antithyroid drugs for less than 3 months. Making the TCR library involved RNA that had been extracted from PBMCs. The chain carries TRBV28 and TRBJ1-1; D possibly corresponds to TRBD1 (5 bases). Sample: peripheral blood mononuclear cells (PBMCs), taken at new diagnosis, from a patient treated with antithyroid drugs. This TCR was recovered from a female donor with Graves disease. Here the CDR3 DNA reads TGTGCCAGCAGTTTAGGGGGTAGCTACACTGAAGCTTTCTTT. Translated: CASSLGGSYTEAFF.